These T cell receptor beta chains were read from a single sample in a study of blood T cell repertoires in COVID-19. Some clones are missing from TCRdb's copy, which holds only in-frame ones; the method was immunoSEQ multiplex PCR. The table lists approximately 150,000 clones, 82% of them singletons. Input material: peripheral blood. The source of these receptors is a woman between 70 and 85 years old with acute or convalescent COVID-19. CDR3s include the opening cysteine and the closing phenylalanine or tryptophan. D genes are given only for firm matches. Clone sizes are given selectively: once, few, many, or a class where the clone is expanded.

>TRBJ1-2|TRBD1|TRBV5-1|.
CASSSRTGDYGYTF
TGCGCCAGCAGCTCAAGGACAGGGGACTATGGCTACACCTTC
>TRBJ2-3|TRBD2|TRBV24-1|.
CATSMGLNTDTQYF
TGTGCCACCAGTATGGGACTAAACACAGATACGCAGTATTTT
>TRBJ2-1|.|TRBV30|few
CAWTRGVGDEQFF
TGTGCCTGGACCAGGGGTGTGGGGGATGAGCAGTTCTTC
>TRBJ1-5|TRBD1|TRBV19|.
CASSMGAGTGNQPQHF
TGTGCCAGTAGTATGGGAGCAGGGACAGGCAATCAGCCCCAGCATTTT
>TRBJ1-5|.|TRBV5-4|.
CASSLGGRGVNQPQHF
TGTGCCAGCAGCTTGGGGGGCAGGGGAGTCAATCAGCCCCAGCATTTT
>TRBJ2-1|.|TRBV5-1|.
CASSLGQSPVSEQFF
TGCGCCAGCAGCTTGGGCCAAAGTCCCGTGAGTGAGCAGTTCTTC
>TRBJ1-5|TRBD1|TRBV19|few
CASSRSGQGIEPQHF
TGTGCCAGTAGTAGATCCGGACAGGGGATTGAGCCCCAGCATTTT
>TRBJ1-2|.|TRBV6-1|many
CASSESSPSPYGYTF
TGTGCCAGCAGTGAATCCTCGCCTAGCCCCTATGGCTACACCTTC
>TRBJ2-7|TRBD2|TRBV5-4|.
CASSLGVSGVYEQYF
TGTGCCAGCAGCTTGGGAGTTAGCGGGGTTTACGAGCAGTACTTC
>TRBJ1-2|TRBD1|TRBV6-2/TRBV6-3|.
CASSYLGTGAGYTF
TGTGCCAGCAGTTACTTAGGGACAGGCGCTGGCTACACCTTC
>TRBJ2-7|.|TRBV6-2/TRBV6-3|.
CASSYYPGQPYEQYF
TGTGCCAGCAGTTATTACCCCGGACAGCCCTACGAGCAGTACTTC
>TRBJ1-3|TRBD1|TRBV9|.
CASSVAGGTGRHTIYF
TGTGCCAGCAGCGTAGCCGGCGGGACAGGGCGACACACCATATATTTT
>TRBJ1-2|.|TRBV18|.
CASSPGAEGNYGYTF
TGTGCCAGCTCACCAGGGGCGGAGGGTAACTATGGCTACACCTTC
>TRBJ1-1|TRBD1|TRBV18|few
CASSQDREGEAFF
TGTGCCAGCTCACAGGACAGGGAGGGTGAAGCTTTCTTT
>TRBJ2-7|TRBD2|TRBV3-1/TRBV3-2|.
CASSHHAGGPSSYEQYF
TGTGCCAGCAGCCATCATGCGGGGGGCCCGAGCTCCTACGAGCAGTACTTC
>TRBJ1-2|.|TRBV5-6|once
CASSLWGGGMRGYTF
TGTGCCAGCAGCTTGTGGGGGGGCGGAATGAGAGGCTACACCTTC
>TRBJ2-5|.|TRBV5-8|.
CASSFLGQGGETQYF
TGTGCCAGCAGCTTCCTCGGCCAGGGTGGTGAGACCCAGTACTTC
>TRBJ1-1|.|TRBV4-3|.
CASSQLGLGMNTEAFF
TGCGCCAGCAGCCAACTGGGACTAGGGATGAACACTGAAGCTTTCTTT
>TRBJ2-1|.|TRBV27|.
CASNYRVGPYNEQFF
TGTGCCAGCAACTACAGGGTGGGTCCCTACAATGAGCAGTTCTTC
>TRBJ2-3|.|TRBV7-2|.
CASSGYPQRSMNTQYF
TGTGCCAGCAGCGGATATCCCCAGAGGAGCATGAATACGCAGTATTTT